What follows are 20 T cell receptor beta chains derived from one specimen sequenced in a study of cytomegalovirus exposure and HLA in healthy donors. Researchers ran the PCR with 60 Vbeta and 13 Jbeta primers. Only in-frame clones appear in the TCRdb table, and some are missing; sequencing was by immunoSEQ multiplex PCR. There are some 170,000 clones in the sample; around 78% occur only once, and more than 0.8% lies in the top ten. Sequencing was carried out using PBMCs. All receptors come from a woman between 35 and 50 years old in good health and CMV-seronegative.

V and J are TRBV29-1 and TRBJ2-5, with a possible D match to TRBD2 (6 bases). The germline V gene has CDR1 SQVTM and CDR2 ANQGSEA. Trimming removed 3 bases at V and 3 bases at J, with 11 bases between. The CDR3 loop spans 13 amino acids. CDR3 nucleotide sequence: TGCAGCGTTGATGGAGTAGCGGAAGAGACCCAGTACTTC. This sequence encodes CSVDGVAEETQYF.

The chain is built from TRBV6-5 and TRBJ1-1; D is possibly TRBD1 (6 bases). CDR1 and CDR2 from the germline V gene are MNHEY and SVGAGI. V dropped 2 bases and J dropped 3 bases, with 16 bases sitting between them. This CDR3 spans 16 amino acids. The CDR3 bases are TGTGCCAGCAGTTACGCCCCGGGCAGGGGAGACACTGAAGCTTTCTTT. Translation gives CASSYAPGRGDTEAFF.

This chain links TRBV6-5 with TRBJ1-1; D ambiguous. Germline CDR1 is MNHEY and CDR2 is SVGAGI. This CDR3 has 13 amino acids. V was pared by 2 bases and J by 5 bases, with 9 bases between. This CDR3 is CASSYAGRTEAFF. The CDR3 nucleotides are TGTGCCAGCAGTTACGCCGGGAGAACTGAAGCTTTCTTT.

A single count supports this clone. The V gene is TRBV27, the J gene TRBJ1-2; TRBD1 might be the D (6 bases). CDR3 size: 16 residues. V lost 0 bases and J lost 1, with 12 bases in between. Germline loops: CDR1 MNHEY, CDR2 SMNVEV (reference sequence). CDR3 nucleotides: TGTGCCAGCAGTTTATCGTGGGGGCCTCTTAACTATGGCTACACCTTC. Amino acids: CASSLSWGPLNYGYTF.

This clone was seen a handful of times. This chain links TRBV2 with TRBJ2-1; possibly TRBD1 for D (6 bases). The CDR3 length is 14 residues. Germline CDR1 and CDR2: SNHLY and FYNNEI. Trimming removed 5 bases from V and 5 bases from J, with 13 bases in between. CDR3 residues: CASSSYRDHNEQFF. The CDR3 DNA is TGTGCCAGCAGTTCCTACAGGGACCACAATGAGCAGTTCTTC.

The rearrangement joins TRBV28 to TRBJ2-7; TRBD1 might be the D (7 bases). Germline V CDR1 and CDR2: MDHEN, SYDVKM. The ends were cut back, 9 bases at V and 6 bases at J, with 21 bases in the middle. The CDR3 length is 14 residues. The DNA for the CDR3 is TGTGCCAGTTTTACCACGAGACAGGGAGGCGAGCAGTACTTC. It codes for CASFTTRQGGEQYF. Full variable domain (outside the CDR3, taken from reference TRBV28 and TRBJ2-7): DVKVTQSSRYLVKRTGEKVFLECVQDMDHENMFWYRQDPGLGLRLIYFSYDVKMKEKGDIPEGYSVSREKKERFSLILESASTNQTSMYLCASFTTRQGGEQYFGPGTRLTVT.

CDR3 loop: CASSLTGTSGSYEQYF. CDR3 bases: TGTGCCAGCAGCTTAACCGGGACTAGCGGCTCCTACGAGCAGTACTTC. The chain couples TRBV7-9 to TRBJ2-7, with 11 bases fitting TRBD2. The germline CDR1 and CDR2 sequences are SEHNR and FQNEAQ (reference sequence). J was trimmed by 0 bases and V by 2 bases; bases with no gene match: 3. This CDR3 spans 16 amino acids.

A few counts support this clone. The chain joins TRBV11-2 to TRBJ2-3; D might be TRBD1 (8 bases). With 5 bases removed from V and 1 base from J, the gap between germline ends came to 13 bases. The CDR3 is made up of 15 amino acids. Germline V CDR1 and CDR2: SGHAT, FQNNGV. The CDR3 DNA reads as TGTGCCAGCAGCGCAACAGGGGGGGGCACAGATACGCAGTATTTT. As protein: CASSATGGGTDTQYF. The variable domain in full, completed from reference TRBV11-2 and TRBJ2-3, reads EAGVAQSPRYKIIEKRQSVAFWCNPISGHATLYWYQQILGQGPKLLIQFQNNGVVDDSQLPKDRFSAERLKGVDSTLKIQPAKLEDSAVYLCASSATGGGTDTQYFGPGTRLTVL.

The V gene is TRBV19, the J gene TRBJ1-2; TRBD1 matches 7 bases. Looked up from germline, CDR1 is LNHDA and CDR2 is SQIVND (reference sequence). V trimming: 1 base; J trimming: 2 bases; junction bases outside the gene matches: 1. The CDR3 consists of 14 residues. The chain's CDR3 is CASSIVQGNYGYTF. CDR3 nucleotides: TGTGCCAGTAGTATAGTACAGGGGAACTATGGCTACACCTTC.

The CDR3 nucleotides are TGTGCCAGCAGCCCCGGGACTAGTGGTATGAATGAGCAGTTCTTC. Its protein is CASSPGTSGMNEQFF. The chain has TRBV7-3 and TRBJ2-1, with 8 nucleotides matching TRBD2. Trimming at V came to 5 bases and at J to 7 bases, leaving 10 bases not matched to a gene. Per germline, CDR1 SGHTA and CDR2 FQGTGA. The CDR3 runs 15 residues.

This chain uses TRBV14 with TRBJ1-2; the match to TRBD1 covers 7 bases. CDR3 length: 13 amino acids. Per the germline V gene, CDR1 is SGHDN and CDR2 is FVKESK. Trimming at V came to 3 bases and at J to 6 bases, leaving 4 bases not matched to a gene. CDR3 bases: TGTGCCAGCAGCCATTCCGGGACAGATGGCTACACCTTC. Its translation is CASSHSGTDGYTF.

This clone has only a few counts. This sequence joins TRBV11-2 and TRBJ2-2, with a possible D match to TRBD2 (6 bases). Looked up from germline, CDR1 is SGHAT and CDR2 is FQNNGV. Trimming left V 6 bases short and J 7 bases short, with 18 bases between. This CDR3 has 15 amino acids. CDR3 DNA sequence: TGTGCCAGCAGTTCTCGACACGGGGGAGGCGGGGAGCTGTTTTTT. It specifies CASSSRHGGGGELFF.

The J gene is TRBJ1-2, the V gene TRBV29-1, with 8 bases fitting TRBD1. Germline CDR1 SQVTM, CDR2 ANQGSEA. The length of the CDR3 is 14 residues. Trimming took 5 bases from V and 7 from J; bases not matched to a gene: 12. The chain's CDR3 is CSVIRTGLAGGYTF. The CDR3 nucleotides are TGCAGCGTTATACGGACAGGGTTAGCTGGTGGCTACACCTTC. Based on the CDR3 plus reference TRBV29-1 and TRBJ1-2, the full variable domain is SAVISQKPSRDICQRGTSLTIQCQVDSQVTMMFWYRQQPGQSLTLIATANQGSEATYESGFVIDKFPISRPNLTFSTLTVSNMSPEDSSIYLCSVIRTGLAGGYTFGSGTRLTVV.

This chain uses TRBV6-1 with TRBJ2-7, with 9 bases identical to TRBD1. CDR1 and CDR2 from the germline V gene are MNHNS and SASEGT. There are 15 residues in the CDR3. Losses at the gene ends were 3 bases for V and 4 bases for J; bases not matched to a gene: 7. CDR3 nucleotide sequence: TGTGCCAGCAGTGACTCGGGACAGGGAATATACGAGCAGTACTTC. This translates into CASSDSGQGIYEQYF.

This clone has only a few counts. The rearrangement joins TRBV27 to TRBJ2-1; 7 nucleotides agree with TRBD2. Germline loops: CDR1 MNHEY, CDR2 SMNVEV (reference sequence). V dropped 2 bases and J dropped 9; count of bases not matched to a gene: 4. This CDR3 contains 13 residues. In DNA, the CDR3 is TGTGCCAGCAGTTTAGCGGGAGTAGGTGAGCAGTTCTTC. Protein product: CASSLAGVGEQFF.

The chain links TRBV19 to TRBJ1-2; 11 bases agree with TRBD1. V dropped 2 bases and J dropped 4; count of bases not matched to a gene: 6. The germline CDR1 and CDR2 sequences are LNHDA and SQIVND (reference sequence). The CDR3 consists of 16 residues. The CDR3 DNA reads TGTGCCAGTAGTATACCTCCCGGGACAGGGGGCTATGGCTACACCTTC. Translated, it gives CASSIPPGTGGYGYTF.

This chain connects TRBV15 to TRBJ2-6; tentative D call: TRBD2 (5 bases). Looked up from germline, CDR1 is LNHNV and CDR2 is YYDKDF (reference sequence). The CDR3 consists of 17 residues. V was clipped by 0 bases and J by 0 bases, with 9 bases between them. CDR3 nucleotide sequence: TGTGCCACCAGCAGAGAGGTAGCGTCCTCTGGGGCCAACGTCCTGACTTTC. Translating it yields CATSREVASSGANVLTF.

The V gene is TRBV4-2, the J gene TRBJ1-1; possible D gene TRBD1, 5 bases. Germline CDR1 reads LGHNA; CDR2 reads YNFKEQ. The V end lost 1 base, the J end lost 1 base, and 7 bases lay between the germline ends. This CDR3 is 14 amino acids long. The CDR3 DNA reads TGTGCCAGCAGCCAAGGACAGACGAACACTGAAGCTTTCTTT. It encodes CASSQGQTNTEAFF.

The count of this clone is one. J is TRBJ2-3 and V is TRBV7-9; TRBD1 aligns across 8 bases. Germline assignment: CDR1 SEHNR and CDR2 FQNEAQ (reference sequence). The junction had 9 bases not matched to a gene; V was cut back by 5 bases and J by 2 bases. The CDR3 covers 16 residues. In nucleotides, the CDR3 is TGTGCCAGCAGCCATGCTGGACAGGGTATCACAGATACGCAGTATTTT. Amino acid sequence: CASSHAGQGITDTQYF.

The chain joins TRBV2 to TRBJ2-7, with D maybe TRBD2 (5 bases). This CDR3 has 12 residues. Germline V CDR1 and CDR2: SNHLY, FYNNEI. V dropped 4 bases and J dropped 5 bases, with 9 bases sitting between them. This CDR3 reads CASSALAHEQYF. In DNA, the CDR3 is TGTGCCAGCAGTGCCCTAGCCCACGAGCAGTACTTC.